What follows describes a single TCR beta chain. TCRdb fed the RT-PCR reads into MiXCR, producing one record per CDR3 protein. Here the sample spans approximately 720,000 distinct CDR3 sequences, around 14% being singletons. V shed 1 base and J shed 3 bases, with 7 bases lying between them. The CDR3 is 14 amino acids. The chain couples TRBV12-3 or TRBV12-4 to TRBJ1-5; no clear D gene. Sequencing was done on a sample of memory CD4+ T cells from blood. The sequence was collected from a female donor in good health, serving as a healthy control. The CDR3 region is CASSLGVVNQPQHF. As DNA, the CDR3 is TGTGCCAGCAGTTTAGGGGTGGTCAATCAGCCCCAGCATTTT.